Described below is a single T cell receptor beta chain sequence and its context. This sample was taken from a study of T cell changes during pregnancy in multiple sclerosis. Assay used: immunoSEQ multiplex PCR; TCRdb lists only in-frame clones, some missing. This table has about 65,000 clones, over 80% appearing once. Per germline, CDR1 GTSNPN and CDR2 SVGIG (reference sequence). V was cut by 6 bases and J by 3 bases, with 15 bases left in between. The CDR3 extends over 14 amino acids. Specimen: CD8+ T cells from peripheral blood mononuclear cells, collected in the third trimester of pregnancy. The gene calls are TRBV30 and TRBJ2-1; D is possibly TRBD1 (5 bases). The receptor comes from a female donor in good health, enrolled as a control in a pregnancy study. CDR3 loop: CACTSGAGYNEQFF. The CDR3 nucleotides read TGTGCCTGTACAAGTGGGGCAGGCTACAATGAGCAGTTCTTC.